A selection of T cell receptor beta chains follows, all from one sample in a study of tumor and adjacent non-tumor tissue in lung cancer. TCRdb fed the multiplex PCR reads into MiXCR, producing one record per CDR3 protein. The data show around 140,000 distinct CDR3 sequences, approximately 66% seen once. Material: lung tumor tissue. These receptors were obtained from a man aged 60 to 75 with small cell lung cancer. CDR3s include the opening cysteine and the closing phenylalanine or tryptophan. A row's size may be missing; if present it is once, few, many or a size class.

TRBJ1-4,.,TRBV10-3,CTTGQGNEKLFF
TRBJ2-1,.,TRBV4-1,CASSHREGERGEQFF
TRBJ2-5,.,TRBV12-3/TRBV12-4,CASSGGGTGGYETQYF
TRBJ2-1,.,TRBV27,CASMNENGPGSEQFF
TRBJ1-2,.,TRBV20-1,CSAVPTGSYGYTF
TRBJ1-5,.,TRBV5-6,CARSLFRVKGNQPQHF
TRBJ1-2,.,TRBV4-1,CASSTGTGGAGYTF
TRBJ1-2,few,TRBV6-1,CASSAPGDRVVPF
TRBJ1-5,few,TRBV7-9,CASSLNAGEQPQHF
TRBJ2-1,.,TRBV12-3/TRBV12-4,CASRLFRTGDEQFF
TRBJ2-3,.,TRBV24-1,CASSGLAGDTQYF
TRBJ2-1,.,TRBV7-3,CASSPAGGDSQQFF
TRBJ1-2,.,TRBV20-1,CSAAGGGNGYTF
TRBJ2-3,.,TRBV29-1,CSVLTSGRLDTQYF
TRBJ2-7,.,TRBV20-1,CSARPHAYERYF
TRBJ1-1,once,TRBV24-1,CVTSGWGGGVNTEAFF
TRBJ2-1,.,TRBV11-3,CASSSGLAGGLYDEQFF
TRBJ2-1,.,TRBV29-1,CSAAALAGGAEQFF
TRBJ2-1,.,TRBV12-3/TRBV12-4,CASSPGGNGSNEQFF
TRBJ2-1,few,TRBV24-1,CATSDPDFSYNEQFF
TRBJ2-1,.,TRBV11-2,CASSHGPRFYNEQFF
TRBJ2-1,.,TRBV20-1,CSASTSGTYNEQFF
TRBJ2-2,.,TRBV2,CASSPTGGGELFF
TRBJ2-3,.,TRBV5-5,CASSPWTSSTDTQYF
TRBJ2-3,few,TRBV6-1,CVSTGLTDTQYF
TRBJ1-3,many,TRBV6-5,CASSSVPTSGNTIYF
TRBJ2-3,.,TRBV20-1,CSATLIAGGKTSTDTKYF
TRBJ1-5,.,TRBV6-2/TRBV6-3,CASSQQGGRPQHF
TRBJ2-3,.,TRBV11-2,CASCLDFLSEAQYF
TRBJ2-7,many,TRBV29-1,CSVRDRVIAYEQYF
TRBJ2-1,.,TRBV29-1,CSVVYSGVPYNEQFF
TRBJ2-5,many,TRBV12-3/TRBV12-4,CASSLPPGQEETQYF
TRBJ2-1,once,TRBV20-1,CSGVPAVPDAGNEQFF
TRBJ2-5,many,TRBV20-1,CSARGTSGRAGGETQYF
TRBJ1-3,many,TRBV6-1,CASSEVLSGNTIYF
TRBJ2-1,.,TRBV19,CASSPRLAGGPYEQFF
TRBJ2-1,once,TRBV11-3,CVSSTKNEDKQFF
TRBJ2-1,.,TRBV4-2,CTSSQDRARDQFF
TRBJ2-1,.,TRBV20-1,CSARGPAYKIEQFF
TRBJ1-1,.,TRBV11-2,CASSPLCWDTVAFF
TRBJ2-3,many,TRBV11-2,CASSRDPYTDTQYF
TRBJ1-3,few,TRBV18,CASKTPGNTIYF
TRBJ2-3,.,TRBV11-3,CASSSNLDRQYF
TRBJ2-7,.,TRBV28,CASGAIGSYEQYF
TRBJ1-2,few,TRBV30,CAWGGQGRGYTF
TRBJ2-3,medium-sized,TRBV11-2,CASSLEDTQYF
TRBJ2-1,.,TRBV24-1,CVTSDPLTGRDEQFF
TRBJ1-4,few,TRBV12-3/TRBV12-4,CASNLSGGGEKLFF
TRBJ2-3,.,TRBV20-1,CSAIVAVSMDTQYF
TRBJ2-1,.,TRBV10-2,CASSVKFRGRYSEQFF